This paragraph reports one T cell receptor beta chain. This clone is judged medium-sized (0.01 to 0.1%). Its antigen is currently not known. Base qualities are missing; no much larger clone stands one base away. The data stem from a study of blood T cell repertoires in COVID-19 (dated by TCRdb to 2018 to 2020). Concerning the study at large: Collaborator samples came from the United States, Italy and Spain and covered acute and convalescent phases of COVID-19. Samples were obtained from the ongoing ImmuneRACE study (first 160 participants) and from roughly 1,300 subjects provided by 6 global collaborators. Nearly every sample came with metadata listing a de-identified subject ID, COVID-19 status, age in years and sex. The prospective study material was composed of cDNA or gDNA derived from T cells, B-cell-depleted T cells, or PBMCs. Where HLA class I and class II types were available, the types were taken from metadata supplied by the sample provider, not from assay-based typing. The repertoires were released in a freely available public database intended as a resource for research on the immune response to SARS-CoV-2. Subjects who had been exposed to COVID-19, were actively infected with it, or had recovered from it provided the deeply sampled blood TCRbeta repertoires that made up the dataset.

The immunoSEQ Assay, a bias-controlled multiplex PCR, was used to amplify TCRbeta CDR3 regions from genomic DNA. Regarding the original processing steps: Nucleated cell counts per sample were estimated from amplification of reference gene primers within the assay. Sequence reads were collapsed and filtered to measure the absolute abundance of every unique TCRbeta CDR3 rearrangement. For each sample, productive Simpson clonality was calculated as the square root of Simpson's diversity index across productive rearrangements. The source is immuneACCESS, and TCRdb retained only in-frame sequences with V and J called. Part of the clones is not carried over; for the studies checked, unresolved V genes explain less than half of this, and the remainder is unexplained. From that table come the V and J calls and clone size; the DNA was used to work out D and trimming. Counted in this sample were roughly 14,000 clones; around 85% of them appeared once. The ten largest account for about 18% of the sample.

Results the study describes overall, beyond this receptor: How much clinical and demographic metadata was included differed by source and by participant, and the metadata was provided uncurated.

The germline V gene encodes CDR1 SEHNR and CDR2 FQNEAQ (reference sequence). V is pruned by 2 bases and J by 3 bases, leaving 3 bases of the junction without a gene match. From the cysteine up to the phenylalanine, the CDR3 has a length of 14 residues. Only the CDR3 region is kept as DNA, spanning 42 bases read in frame from base 1. Whole blood was collected in K2EDTA tubes by collaborating institutions according to the institutions' own protocols. For TCRbeta analysis, collaborators shipped samples as frozen whole blood, isolated PBMCs, or DNA extracted from either of those sample types. The receptor chain draws on TRBV7-9 and TRBJ1-2; 7 bases in the middle match TRBD1. Sample: peripheral blood. This TCR was sampled from a human donor with active COVID-19. The donor label of this sample is uncertain. The CDR3 has the sequence CASSLTGVDYGYTF. In nucleotides, the sequence is TGTGCCAGCAGCTTAACAGGGGTGGACTATGGCTACACCTTC.